These 13 T cell receptor beta chains originate from one sample sequenced in a study of radiotherapy plus CTLA-4 blockade in lung cancer. Only in-frame clones appear in the TCRdb table, and some are missing; sequencing was by immunoSEQ multiplex PCR. The sample carries tens of thousands of clones, approximately 84% recorded once. The material was peripheral blood, obtained from a patient treated with radiotherapy plus ipilimumab. The receptors were sampled from a human donor with non-small cell lung cancer who had a partial response to radiotherapy plus ipilimumab.

This clone was detected once. The rearrangement joins TRBV11-3 to TRBJ1-1; 7 bases match TRBD1. CDR1 and CDR2 from the germline V gene are SGHNT and YENEEA. V dropped 5 bases and J dropped 2; count of bases not matched to a gene: 5. This CDR3 has 14 amino acids. CDR3: CASSARTGNTEAFF. In nucleotides, the CDR3 is TGTGCCAGCAGCGCACGGACAGGCAACACTGAAGCTTTCTTT. Filled out from reference TRBV11-3 and TRBJ1-1, the complete variable domain reads EAGVVQSPRYKIIEKKQPVAFWCNPISGHNTLYWYLQNLGQGPELLIRYENEEAVDDSQLPKDRFSAERLKGVDSTLKIQPAELGDSAVYLCASSARTGNTEAFFGQGTRLTVV.

The chain uses TRBV9 and TRBJ2-1; unclear D gene. V lost 9 bases and J 7 bases, leaving 20 bases between the germline ends. The CDR3 spans 14 residues. Germline lookup yields CDR1 SGDLS and CDR2 YYNGEE. The CDR3 region has the DNA TGTGCCACCCCGAAGTTAGGAGTATGGAATGAGCAGTTCTTC. Encoded protein: CATPKLGVWNEQFF.

The V call is TRBV28, the J call TRBJ2-5; the match to TRBD2 covers 11 bases. This CDR3 spans 18 amino acids. The ends lost 5 bases at V and 2 bases at J; junction bases unmatched: 13. Per the germline V gene, CDR1 is MDHEN and CDR2 is SYDVKM. The CDR3 nucleotides read TGTGCCAGCAGTCAGACAGGGGCCGGGACTAGCGGACAAGAGACCCAGTACTTC. Amino acid sequence: CASSQTGAGTSGQETQYF. Combining the CDR3 with reference TRBV28 and TRBJ2-5 gives the whole variable domain DVKVTQSSRYLVKRTGEKVFLECVQDMDHENMFWYRQDPGLGLRLIYFSYDVKMKEKGDIPEGYSVSREKKERFSLILESASTNQTSMYLCASSQTGAGTSGQETQYFGPGTRLLVL.

The chain has TRBV15 and TRBJ1-2; the match to TRBD1 covers 10 bases. This CDR3 has 15 amino acids. Germline CDR1 LNHNV, CDR2 YYDKDF (reference sequence). The V segment lost 0 bases and the J segment 8 bases; nucleotides outside the gene matches: 6. The CDR3 nucleotides are TGTGCCACCAGCAGAGATCCTGGGACAGGGGTAGGCTACACCTTC. It encodes CATSRDPGTGVGYTF.

Points on this clone: Its ends do not fully match the called genes, so a read error is possible. This chain's CDR3 is CASSYSRGRGIF. CDR3 DNA: TGTGCCAGCAGTTACAGCAGGGGGCGCGGAATCTTC. This chain uses TRBV6-5 with TRBJ2-1, with TRBD1 identical over 8 bases. Germline V gene lookup returns CDR1 MNHEY and CDR2 SVGAGI. The CDR3 extends over 12 amino acids.

The genes are TRBV6-1 and TRBJ1-6, with D unclear. Trimming stripped 1 base from V and 14 bases from J, with 6 bases between. Per germline, CDR1 MNHNS and CDR2 SASEGT. The CDR3 extends over 11 amino acids. DNA for the CDR3: TGTGCCAGCAGTGAAGGTAGTTCCCTCCACTTT. The encoded protein is CASSEGSSLHF.

This clone was seen a handful of times. The rearrangement uses TRBV10-3 and TRBJ2-1, with TRBD2 identical over 12 bases. The CDR3 spans 14 residues. Germline V gives CDR1 ENHRY, CDR2 SYGVKD. Trimming cost V 3 bases and J 8 bases; bases outside gene matches: 2. CDR3 nucleotides: TGTGCCATCAGTGAAAGGACTAGCGGGGATGAGCAGTTCTTC. Its protein is CAISERTSGDEQFF.

The chain employs TRBV28 and TRBJ1-2; tentative D call: TRBD1 (6 bases). This CDR3 comprises 14 residues. Germline CDR1 is MDHEN and CDR2 is SYDVKM. Trimming shortened V by 2 bases and J by 7 bases, and 14 bases separated the two germline ends. CDR3 in DNA: TGTGCCAGCAGTTTAAATGGCAGGGGATCTGGCTACACCTTC. Translating gives CASSLNGRGSGYTF.

The rearrangement joins TRBV19 to TRBJ2-1, with 10 nucleotides matching TRBD2. The CDR3 is made up of 15 amino acids. CDR1 LNHDA and CDR2 SQIVND come from the germline V gene (reference sequence). Trimming at V came to 5 bases and at J to 4 bases, leaving 5 bases not matched to a gene. The CDR3 nucleotides read TGTGCCAGTAGTGGTACTAGCGGGGATTACAATGAGCAGTTCTTC. Translated: CASSGTSGDYNEQFF.

This chain connects TRBV5-1 to TRBJ2-3, with TRBD1 matching over 7 bases. Germline V gene data show CDR1 as SGHRS and CDR2 as YFSETQ. Unmatched junction bases numbered 12, after V lost 5 bases and J lost 3 bases. This CDR3 spans 16 amino acids. The chain's CDR3 is CASSSSTGRATDTQYF. The DNA for the CDR3 is TGCGCCAGCAGTTCGTCGACAGGGCGGGCGACAGATACGCAGTATTTT.

This clone was observed a single time. This chain joins TRBV7-9 and TRBJ2-7, with D maybe TRBD2 (6 bases). CDR1 and CDR2 from the germline V gene are SEHNR and FQNEAQ (reference sequence). The germline V and J ends were trimmed by 5 bases and 1 base, with 9 bases remaining between them. The CDR3 has 13 amino acids. This CDR3 is CASSLAGSYEQYV. DNA of the CDR3: TGTGCCAGCAGCCTTGCGGGGTCCTACGAGCAGTACGTC.

This chain links TRBV5-1 with TRBJ1-3; D perhaps matches TRBD1 (5 bases). The V gene's germline CDR1 is SGHRS and CDR2 YFSETQ. V lost 0 bases and J lost 4, with 14 bases in between. The CDR3 covers 16 residues. As DNA, the CDR3 is TGCGCCAGCAGCTTGGAGGGGTCTGCCTTGGGAAACACCATATATTTT. Protein sequence: CASSLEGSALGNTIYF.

The chain links TRBV29-1 to TRBJ2-1; 9 bases line up with TRBD2. The CDR3 extends over 12 amino acids. Germline V CDR1 and CDR2: SQVTM, ANQGSEA. V shed 6 bases, J shed 7 bases, and the junction held 4 bases outside the gene matches. Here the CDR3 DNA reads TGCAGCGTGAGGACTAGCGTGAATGAGCAGTTCTTC. It is translated as CSVRTSVNEQFF.